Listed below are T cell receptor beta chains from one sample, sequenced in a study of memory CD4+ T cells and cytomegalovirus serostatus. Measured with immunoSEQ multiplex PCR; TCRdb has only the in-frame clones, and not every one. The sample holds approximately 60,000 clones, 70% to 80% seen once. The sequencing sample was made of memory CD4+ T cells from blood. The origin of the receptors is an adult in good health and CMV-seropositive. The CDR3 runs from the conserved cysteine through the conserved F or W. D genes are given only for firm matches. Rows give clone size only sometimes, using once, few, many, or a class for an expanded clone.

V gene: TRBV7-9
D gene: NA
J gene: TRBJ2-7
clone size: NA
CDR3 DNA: TGTGCCAGCAGCTTAGGGGACGAATTGGTGAACGAGCAGTACTTC
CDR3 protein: CASSLGDELVNEQYF

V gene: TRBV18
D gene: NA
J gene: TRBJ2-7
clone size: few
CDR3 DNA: TGTGCCAGCTCAAGGGGCGGTGACGAGCAGTACTTC
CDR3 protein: CASSRGGDEQYF

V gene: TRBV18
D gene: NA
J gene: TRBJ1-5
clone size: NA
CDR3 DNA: TGTGCCAGCTCACCCGCGGGGGAGGAACAGCCCCAGCATTTT
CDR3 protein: CASSPAGEEQPQHF

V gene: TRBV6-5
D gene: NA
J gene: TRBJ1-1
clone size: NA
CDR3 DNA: TGTGCCAGCAGAGACATACCGGGAGCCTACGAAGCTTTCTTT
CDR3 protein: CASRDIPGAYEAFF

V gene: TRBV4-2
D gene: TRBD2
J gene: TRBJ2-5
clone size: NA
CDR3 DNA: TGTGCCAGCAGCCAGGAAACCTCTTTGACTAGCGGGTATCAAGAGACCCAGTACTTC
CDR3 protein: CASSQETSLTSGYQETQYF

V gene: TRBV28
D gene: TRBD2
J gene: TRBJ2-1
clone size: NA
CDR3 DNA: TGTGCCAGCAGTTGGACTAGCGGGAGTGGCAATGAGCAGTTCTTC
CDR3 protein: CASSWTSGSGNEQFF

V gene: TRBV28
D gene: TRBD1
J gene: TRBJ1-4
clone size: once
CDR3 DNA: TGTGCCAGCAGAGCCCCGACAGGGTTAAGCGAAAAACTGTTTTTT
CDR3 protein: CASRAPTGLSEKLFF

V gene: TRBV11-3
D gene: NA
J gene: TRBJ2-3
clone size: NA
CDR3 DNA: TGTGCCAGCAGCTTAGTGGCGGGGCCAAGCACAGATACGCAGTATTTT
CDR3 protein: CASSLVAGPSTDTQYF

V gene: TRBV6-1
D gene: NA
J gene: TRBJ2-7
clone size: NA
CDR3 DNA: TGTGCCAGCAGTTTGGTCGACGAGCAGTACTTC
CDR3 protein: CASSLVDEQYF

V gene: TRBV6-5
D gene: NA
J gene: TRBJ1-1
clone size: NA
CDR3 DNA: TGTGCCAGCAGTCCCGATGCGGGGACTTATGAAGCTTTCTTT
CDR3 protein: CASSPDAGTYEAFF

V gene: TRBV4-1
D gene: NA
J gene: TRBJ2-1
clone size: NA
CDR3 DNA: TGCGCCAGCAGCCCCTTTAGCCTACGAAGGGGCTCCTACAATGAGCAGTTCTTC
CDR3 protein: CASSPFSLRRGSYNEQFF

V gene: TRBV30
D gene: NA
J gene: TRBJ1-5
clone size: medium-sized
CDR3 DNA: TGTGCCTCCGGCGTAAATAGCAATCAGCCCCAGCATTTT
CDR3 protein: CASGVNSNQPQHF

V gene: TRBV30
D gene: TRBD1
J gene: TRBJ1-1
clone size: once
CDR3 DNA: TGTGCCTGGACGAAAAGGTGGACAGGGGGTGATAACACTGAAGCTTTCTTT
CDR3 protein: CAWTKRWTGGDNTEAFF

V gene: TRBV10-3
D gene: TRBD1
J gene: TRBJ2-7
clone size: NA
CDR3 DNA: TGTGCCATCAGTGGCGGACAGGGGAGGTACGAGCAGTACTTC
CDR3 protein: CAISGGQGRYEQYF

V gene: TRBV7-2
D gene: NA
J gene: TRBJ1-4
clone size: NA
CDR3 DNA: TGTGCCAGCAAAGTTCCCGGAGCAACTAATGAAAAACTGTTTTTT
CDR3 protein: CASKVPGATNEKLFF

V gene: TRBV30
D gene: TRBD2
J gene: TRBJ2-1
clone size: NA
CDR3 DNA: TGTGCCTACAAGGGGACTAGCGGGAATTACAATGAGCAGTTCTTC
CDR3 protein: CAYKGTSGNYNEQFF

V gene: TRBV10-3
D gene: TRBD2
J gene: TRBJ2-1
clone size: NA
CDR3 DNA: TGTGCCATCAGTGTACTCCTAGCGGGAAGCAATGAGCAGTTCTTC
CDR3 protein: CAISVLLAGSNEQFF

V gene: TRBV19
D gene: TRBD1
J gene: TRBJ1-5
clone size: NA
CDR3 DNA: TGTGCCAGTACGCTTAACGGCGGACAGGGAGGAGGCCAGCCCCAGCATTTT
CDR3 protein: CASTLNGGQGGGQPQHF

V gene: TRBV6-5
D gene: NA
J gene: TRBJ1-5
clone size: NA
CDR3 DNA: TGTGCCAGCCACATGGGGGTGGGGCAGCCCCAGCATTTT
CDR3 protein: CASHMGVGQPQHF

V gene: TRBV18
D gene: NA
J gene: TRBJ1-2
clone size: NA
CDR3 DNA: TGTGCCAGCTCACCACTGGGGGGCTGGGGCTACACCTTC
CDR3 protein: CASSPLGGWGYTF

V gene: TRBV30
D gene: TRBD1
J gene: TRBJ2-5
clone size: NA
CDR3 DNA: TGTGCCTGGTCGGACAGGGCCTCCCAAGAGACCCAGTACTTC
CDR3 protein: CAWSDRASQETQYF

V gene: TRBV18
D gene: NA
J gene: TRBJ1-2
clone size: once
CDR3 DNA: TGTGCCAGCTCACCACCAATGACCGGACTTCGTGGCTACACCTTC
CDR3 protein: CASSPPMTGLRGYTF

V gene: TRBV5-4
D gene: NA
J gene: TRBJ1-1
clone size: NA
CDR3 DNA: TGTGCCAGCGGAAGACAGTTCCTTAACACTGAAGCTTTCTTT
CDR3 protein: CASGRQFLNTEAFF

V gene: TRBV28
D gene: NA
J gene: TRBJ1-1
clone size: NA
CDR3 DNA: TGTGCCAGCAGTTTAACGGAGAACACTGAAGCTTTCTTT
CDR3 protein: CASSLTENTEAFF

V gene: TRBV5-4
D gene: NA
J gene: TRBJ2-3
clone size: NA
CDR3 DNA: TGTGCCACCAGCATTCCTCAGGGGTACGGTACGCAGTATTTT
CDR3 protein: CATSIPQGYGTQYF

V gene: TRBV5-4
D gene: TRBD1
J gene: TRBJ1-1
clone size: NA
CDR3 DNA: TGTGCCAGCAGCTCGGGACAGGTAGTGTCTGAAGCTTTCTTT
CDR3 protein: CASSSGQVVSEAFF

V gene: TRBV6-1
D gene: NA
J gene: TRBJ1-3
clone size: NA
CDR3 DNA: TGTGCCAGCAGTTTAAGTCATTCCTCAGGAAACACCATATATTTT
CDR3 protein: CASSLSHSSGNTIYF

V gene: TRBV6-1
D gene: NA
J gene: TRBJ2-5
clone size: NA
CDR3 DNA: TGTGCCAGCAGGGACCTGGGGACCCAGTACTTC
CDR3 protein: CASRDLGTQYF

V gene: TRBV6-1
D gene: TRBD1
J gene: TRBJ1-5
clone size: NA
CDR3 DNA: TGTGCCAGTACGACGGGACAGATGCAGCCCCAGCATTTT
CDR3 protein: CASTTGQMQPQHF

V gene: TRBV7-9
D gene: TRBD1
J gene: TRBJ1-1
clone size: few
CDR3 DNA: TGTGCCAGCAGCGTTCCGGGACAGGTTTCCACTGAAGCTTTCTTT
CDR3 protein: CASSVPGQVSTEAFF

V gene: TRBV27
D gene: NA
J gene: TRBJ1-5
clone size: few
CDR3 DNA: TGTGCCAGCAGTTTCCAACCCGGGCAGCCCCAGCATTTT
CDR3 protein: CASSFQPGQPQHF

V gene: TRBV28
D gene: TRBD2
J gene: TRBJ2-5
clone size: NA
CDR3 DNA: TGTGCCAGCAGGTTTTCGGGAGGCTCAGAGACCCAGTACTTC
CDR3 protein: CASRFSGGSETQYF

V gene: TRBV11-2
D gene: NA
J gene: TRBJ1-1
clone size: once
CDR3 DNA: TGTGCCAGCAGCTTAGTCGGGGGCCAAGCGGTGGTGGCTTTCTTT
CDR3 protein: CASSLVGGQAVVAFF

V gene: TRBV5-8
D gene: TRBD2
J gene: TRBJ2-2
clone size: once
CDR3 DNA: TGTGCCAGCAGCTTCGGGACTAGATCCGGGGAGCTGTTTTTT
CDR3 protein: CASSFGTRSGELFF

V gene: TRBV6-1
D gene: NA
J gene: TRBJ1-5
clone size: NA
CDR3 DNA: TGTGCCAGCAGTGAATCAGGGTTCGGGAGCAATCAGCCCCAGCATTTT
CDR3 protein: CASSESGFGSNQPQHF

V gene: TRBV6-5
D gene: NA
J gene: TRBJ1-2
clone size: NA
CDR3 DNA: TGTGCCAGCAGTTACGTTAAAACCTACAGGGACGGCGGCTACACCTTC
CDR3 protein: CASSYVKTYRDGGYTF

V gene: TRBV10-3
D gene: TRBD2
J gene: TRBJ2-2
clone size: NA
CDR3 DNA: TGTGCCGCGGGAGGGGAAGTGAGCACCGGGGAGCTGTTTTTT
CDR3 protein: CAAGGEVSTGELFF

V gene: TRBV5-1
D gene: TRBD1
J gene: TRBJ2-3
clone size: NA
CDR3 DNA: TGCGCCAGCAGCTCGGGACAGGGGGGAAGGAATACGCAGTATTTT
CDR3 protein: CASSSGQGGRNTQYF

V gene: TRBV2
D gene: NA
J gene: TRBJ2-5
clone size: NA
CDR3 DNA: TGTGCCAGCACCCCGGACCCTTTATCTCCCAAGACCCAGTACTTC
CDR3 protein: CASTPDPLSPKTQYF

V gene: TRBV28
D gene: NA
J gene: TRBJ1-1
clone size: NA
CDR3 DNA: TGTGCCAGCAGCCCGCCAGGGCCTGAAGCTTTCTTT
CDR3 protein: CASSPPGPEAFF

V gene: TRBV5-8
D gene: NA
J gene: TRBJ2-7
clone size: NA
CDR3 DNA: TGTGCCAGCAGCTTGTTCGGGACCCTCACCTACGAGCAGTACTTC
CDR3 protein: CASSLFGTLTYEQYF

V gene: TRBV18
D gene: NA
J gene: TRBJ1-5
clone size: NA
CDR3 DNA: TGTGCCAGCTCACGAGACCCGATCCCCATTCAGCCCCAGCATTTT
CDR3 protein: CASSRDPIPIQPQHF

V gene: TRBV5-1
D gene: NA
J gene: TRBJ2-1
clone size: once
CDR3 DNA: TGCGCCAGCAGCCGGGATTTCCCCTCCTACAATGAGCAGTTCTTC
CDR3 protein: CASSRDFPSYNEQFF

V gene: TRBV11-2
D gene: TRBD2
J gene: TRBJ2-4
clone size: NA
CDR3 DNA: TGTGCCAGCAGCCCCGGACTAGCGATCAACATTCAGTACTTC
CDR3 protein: CASSPGLAINIQYF

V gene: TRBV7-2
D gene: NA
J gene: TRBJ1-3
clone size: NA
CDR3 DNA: TGTGCCAGCAGCTTAGGGCCGCCTGGAAACACCATATATTTT
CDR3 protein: CASSLGPPGNTIYF

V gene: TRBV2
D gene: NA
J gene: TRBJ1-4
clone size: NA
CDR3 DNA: TGTGCCAGCCACTACTCGGGAAAACTGTTTTTT
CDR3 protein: CASHYSGKLFF

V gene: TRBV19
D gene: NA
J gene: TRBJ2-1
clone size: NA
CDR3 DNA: TGTGCCAGTAGTCCCTTCCAGGGGCTTATATACAATGAGCAGTTCTTC
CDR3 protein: CASSPFQGLIYNEQFF

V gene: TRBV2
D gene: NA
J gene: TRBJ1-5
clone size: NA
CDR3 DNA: TGTGCCAGCAGCCAGGACGCAGGGGAGGGTCAGCCCCAGCATTTT
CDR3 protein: CASSQDAGEGQPQHF

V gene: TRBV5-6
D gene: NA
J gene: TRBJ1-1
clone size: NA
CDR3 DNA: TGTGCCAGCAGCTTGGGGACAGTAAACACTGAAGCTTTCTTT
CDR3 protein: CASSLGTVNTEAFF

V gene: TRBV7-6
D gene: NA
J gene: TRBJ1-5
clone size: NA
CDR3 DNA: TGTGCCAGCAGTCTGGGGGGGGCGAGCAATCAGCCCCAGCATTTT
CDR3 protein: CASSLGGASNQPQHF

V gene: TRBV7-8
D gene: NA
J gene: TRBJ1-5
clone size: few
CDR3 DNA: TGTGCCAGCAGCTTAGGGGCGCAGGTTCAGCCCCAGCATTTT
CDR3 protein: CASSLGAQVQPQHF